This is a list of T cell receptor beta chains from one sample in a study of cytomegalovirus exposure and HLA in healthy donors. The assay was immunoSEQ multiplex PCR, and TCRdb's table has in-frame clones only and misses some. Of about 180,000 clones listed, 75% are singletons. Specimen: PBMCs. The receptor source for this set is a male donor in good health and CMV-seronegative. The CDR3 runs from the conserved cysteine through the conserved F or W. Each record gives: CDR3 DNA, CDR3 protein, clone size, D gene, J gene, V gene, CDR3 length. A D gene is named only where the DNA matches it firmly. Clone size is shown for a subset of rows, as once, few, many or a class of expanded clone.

CDR3 DNA: TGTGCCAGTAGGCTAAAACTAGCGGGAGGGCATTATGAGCAGTTCTTC; CDR3 protein: CASRLKLAGGHYEQFF; clone size: .; D gene: TRBD2; J gene: TRBJ2-1; V gene: TRBV19; CDR3 length: 16
CDR3 DNA: TGCAGCGTTGGGGGGCCCCCAGGGCCCCAGCATTTT; CDR3 protein: CSVGGPPGPQHF; clone size: .; D gene: .; J gene: TRBJ1-5; V gene: TRBV29-1; CDR3 length: 12
CDR3 DNA: TGTGCCTTAAGCGGGGAGGCCAATGAGCAGTTCTTC; CDR3 protein: CALSGEANEQFF; clone size: .; D gene: TRBD2; J gene: TRBJ2-1; V gene: TRBV6-1; CDR3 length: 12
CDR3 DNA: TGCAGCGTTAAAGGACAGGGCTCTGAAGCTTTCTTT; CDR3 protein: CSVKGQGSEAFF; clone size: .; D gene: TRBD1; J gene: TRBJ1-1; V gene: TRBV29-1; CDR3 length: 12
CDR3 DNA: TGTGCCAGCAGTACAGGTACCTTCTATGGCTACACCTTC; CDR3 protein: CASSTGTFYGYTF; clone size: .; D gene: .; J gene: TRBJ1-2; V gene: TRBV7-2; CDR3 length: 13
CDR3 DNA: TGTGCCAGCAGTGACGCAGATACGCAGTATTTT; CDR3 protein: CASSDADTQYF; clone size: .; D gene: .; J gene: TRBJ2-3; V gene: TRBV2; CDR3 length: 11
CDR3 DNA: TGTGCCAGTAGTATATCGTTATCCCCCTCCTACGAGCAGTACTTC; CDR3 protein: CASSISLSPSYEQYF; clone size: once; D gene: .; J gene: TRBJ2-7; V gene: TRBV19; CDR3 length: 15
CDR3 DNA: TGTGCCAGCAGCCTTGACTATTACACCGGGGAGCTGTTTTTT; CDR3 protein: CASSLDYYTGELFF; clone size: once; D gene: .; J gene: TRBJ2-2; V gene: TRBV9; CDR3 length: 14
CDR3 DNA: TGTGCCAGTAGTTTAGCCGGGGGTGAAGCTTTCTTT; CDR3 protein: CASSLAGGEAFF; clone size: .; D gene: .; J gene: TRBJ1-1; V gene: TRBV19; CDR3 length: 12
CDR3 DNA: TGTGCCAGCTTCCTGGGACAGACGAACACTGAAGCTTTCTTT; CDR3 protein: CASFLGQTNTEAFF; clone size: .; D gene: TRBD1; J gene: TRBJ1-1; V gene: TRBV28; CDR3 length: 14
CDR3 DNA: TGCGCCAGCAGCTACTGGACTAGCCCCAATGAGCAGTTCTTC; CDR3 protein: CASSYWTSPNEQFF; clone size: .; D gene: TRBD2; J gene: TRBJ2-1; V gene: TRBV5-1; CDR3 length: 14
CDR3 DNA: TGCGCCCGCCCGAGCCGGGACAGGGGAGGGAGGTGGAACACTGAAGCTTTCTTT; CDR3 protein: CARPSRDRGGRWNTEAFF; clone size: .; D gene: TRBD1; J gene: TRBJ1-1; V gene: TRBV23-1; CDR3 length: 18
CDR3 DNA: TGTGCCAGCAGTCGACTTCTCACAGATACGCAGTATTTT; CDR3 protein: CASSRLLTDTQYF; clone size: .; D gene: .; J gene: TRBJ2-3; V gene: TRBV2; CDR3 length: 13
CDR3 DNA: TGTGCCAGCAGTCGGGATGCAGGGGGAACGCAGTATTTT; CDR3 protein: CASSRDAGGTQYF; clone size: .; D gene: TRBD1; J gene: TRBJ2-3; V gene: TRBV5-4; CDR3 length: 13
CDR3 DNA: TGTGCCAGCAGCTTAAAGTGGGGGGAGGACATGAACACTGAAGCTTTCTTT; CDR3 protein: CASSLKWGEDMNTEAFF; clone size: .; D gene: .; J gene: TRBJ1-1; V gene: TRBV7-9; CDR3 length: 17
CDR3 DNA: TGTGCCAGCAGGGGGACAGGGGTTGGAAACACCATATATTTT; CDR3 protein: CASRGTGVGNTIYF; clone size: .; D gene: TRBD1; J gene: TRBJ1-3; V gene: TRBV2; CDR3 length: 14
CDR3 DNA: TGTGCCAGCAGTTACCAGCTTGGCGGTTCACCCCTCCACTTT; CDR3 protein: CASSYQLGGSPLHF; clone size: .; D gene: .; J gene: TRBJ1-6; V gene: TRBV6-5; CDR3 length: 14
CDR3 DNA: TGTGCCAGCAGTAACACCCAAGAGACCCAGTACTTC; CDR3 protein: CASSNTQETQYF; clone size: .; D gene: .; J gene: TRBJ2-5; V gene: TRBV6-6; CDR3 length: 12
CDR3 DNA: TGTGCCAGCAGTCTCGACAGGGGTTTCTCTGGGGCCAACGTCCTGACTTTC; CDR3 protein: CASSLDRGFSGANVLTF; clone size: .; D gene: TRBD1; J gene: TRBJ2-6; V gene: TRBV11-1; CDR3 length: 17
CDR3 DNA: TGTGCCAGCAGCCCGCTACAGGGATCGGTTGAAAAACTGTTTTTT; CDR3 protein: CASSPLQGSVEKLFF; clone size: .; D gene: .; J gene: TRBJ1-4; V gene: TRBV4-2; CDR3 length: 15
CDR3 DNA: TGTGCCACCCGACACCGGGGGGGAGGGCCCTACGAGCAGTACTTC; CDR3 protein: CATRHRGGGPYEQYF; clone size: once; D gene: TRBD2; J gene: TRBJ2-7; V gene: TRBV28; CDR3 length: 15
CDR3 DNA: TGTGCCAGCAGTTTCAGTAATTACTACGAGCAGTACTTC; CDR3 protein: CASSFSNYYEQYF; clone size: .; D gene: .; J gene: TRBJ2-7; V gene: TRBV28; CDR3 length: 13
CDR3 DNA: TGTGCCAGCTCACCACCTTCGGACAGTTACAATGAGCAGTTCTTC; CDR3 protein: CASSPPSDSYNEQFF; clone size: .; D gene: .; J gene: TRBJ2-1; V gene: TRBV18; CDR3 length: 15
CDR3 DNA: TGTGCCAGCAGTTTATCGGAACAGGGGCTTCGTGGCTACACCTTC; CDR3 protein: CASSLSEQGLRGYTF; clone size: .; D gene: TRBD1; J gene: TRBJ1-2; V gene: TRBV27; CDR3 length: 15
CDR3 DNA: TGTGCCATCAGGGACAGCTATGCAAGCTATGGCTACACCTTC; CDR3 protein: CAIRDSYASYGYTF; clone size: .; D gene: .; J gene: TRBJ1-2; V gene: TRBV10-3; CDR3 length: 14
CDR3 DNA: TGTGCCAGCAGTGAATACAGCAATGAGCAGTTCTTC; CDR3 protein: CASSEYSNEQFF; clone size: .; D gene: .; J gene: TRBJ2-1; V gene: TRBV6-1; CDR3 length: 12
CDR3 DNA: TGTGCCAGCAGCTTATGGGAGGGCAATCTAGCCAAAAACATTCAGTACTTC; CDR3 protein: CASSLWEGNLAKNIQYF; clone size: .; D gene: TRBD2; J gene: TRBJ2-4; V gene: TRBV7-2; CDR3 length: 17
CDR3 DNA: TGTGCCAGCAGCGAAGGGACAAAGGTGTATCAGCCCCAGCATTTT; CDR3 protein: CASSEGTKVYQPQHF; clone size: once; D gene: .; J gene: TRBJ1-5; V gene: TRBV9; CDR3 length: 15
CDR3 DNA: TGTGCCAGCACCGACAGGGCAAGTGAGCAGTTCTTC; CDR3 protein: CASTDRASEQFF; clone size: .; D gene: TRBD1; J gene: TRBJ2-1; V gene: TRBV28; CDR3 length: 12
CDR3 DNA: TGTGCCAGCAGCTTAGCCCGGAGGGGAATGGGCACTGAAGCTTTCTTT; CDR3 protein: CASSLARRGMGTEAFF; clone size: .; D gene: .; J gene: TRBJ1-1; V gene: TRBV7-8; CDR3 length: 16
CDR3 DNA: TGTGCCAGCAGCTTAATGGGGGCGCAAACAGATACGCAGTATTTT; CDR3 protein: CASSLMGAQTDTQYF; clone size: .; D gene: .; J gene: TRBJ2-3; V gene: TRBV11-2; CDR3 length: 15
CDR3 DNA: TGCGCCAGCAGCCCTACTGCCGCAGGGGGCTATGGCTACACCTTC; CDR3 protein: CASSPTAAGGYGYTF; clone size: .; D gene: TRBD1; J gene: TRBJ1-2; V gene: TRBV5-1; CDR3 length: 15
CDR3 DNA: TGTGCCAGCAGCCAAAGTAGCCCGAGGAATGGCTACACCTTC; CDR3 protein: CASSQSSPRNGYTF; clone size: .; D gene: .; J gene: TRBJ1-2; V gene: TRBV4-2; CDR3 length: 14
CDR3 DNA: TGTGCCAGCACCCTAGGGGCTAGCGGGAGTTCTAGCACAGATACGCAGTATTTT; CDR3 protein: CASTLGASGSSSTDTQYF; clone size: few; D gene: TRBD2; J gene: TRBJ2-3; V gene: TRBV28; CDR3 length: 18
CDR3 DNA: TGTGCCAGCAGCTTGGGAGGGACTAGCGCTTCCACAGATACGCAGTATTTT; CDR3 protein: CASSLGGTSASTDTQYF; clone size: few; D gene: TRBD2; J gene: TRBJ2-3; V gene: TRBV5-4; CDR3 length: 17
CDR3 DNA: TGTGCCAGCAGCCCTCCAGGCCCCAGTGAGCAGTTCTTC; CDR3 protein: CASSPPGPSEQFF; clone size: .; D gene: .; J gene: TRBJ2-1; V gene: TRBV7-3; CDR3 length: 13
CDR3 DNA: TGTGCCAGCAGCCCTAGATGGAACGGAGCCTCGAGGACTAACTATGGCTACACCTTC; CDR3 protein: CASSPRWNGASRTNYGYTF; clone size: .; D gene: .; J gene: TRBJ1-2; V gene: TRBV9; CDR3 length: 19
CDR3 DNA: TGTGCCAGCACTCACCCGGGACTAGCGGGGGGTAGGCAGTTCTTC; CDR3 protein: CASTHPGLAGGRQFF; clone size: .; D gene: TRBD2; J gene: TRBJ2-1; V gene: TRBV27; CDR3 length: 15
CDR3 DNA: TGTGCCAGCAGTGAACAGGGGGTAACCGGGGAGCTGTTTTTT; CDR3 protein: CASSEQGVTGELFF; clone size: .; D gene: TRBD1; J gene: TRBJ2-2; V gene: TRBV6-1; CDR3 length: 14
CDR3 DNA: TGTGCCAGCACTACTTTTCAGGGATCTGGAAACACCATATATTTT; CDR3 protein: CASTTFQGSGNTIYF; clone size: .; D gene: .; J gene: TRBJ1-3; V gene: TRBV28; CDR3 length: 15
CDR3 DNA: TGTGCCGATGGACTAGCGGGAACCTATGAGCAGTTCTTC; CDR3 protein: CADGLAGTYEQFF; clone size: .; D gene: TRBD2; J gene: TRBJ2-1; V gene: TRBV7-2; CDR3 length: 13
CDR3 DNA: TGTGCCAGTAGTCCGTTACGACTAGCGGGACGGGCGGATACGCAGTATTTT; CDR3 protein: CASSPLRLAGRADTQYF; clone size: .; D gene: TRBD2; J gene: TRBJ2-3; V gene: TRBV19; CDR3 length: 17
CDR3 DNA: TGCAGTGTGCGGGAGGACTATGGCTACACCTTC; CDR3 protein: CSVREDYGYTF; clone size: .; D gene: .; J gene: TRBJ1-2; V gene: TRBV20-1; CDR3 length: 11
CDR3 DNA: TGTGCCAGCAAATTGGGGGGTGGCAATCAGCCCCAGCATTTT; CDR3 protein: CASKLGGGNQPQHF; clone size: .; D gene: .; J gene: TRBJ1-5; V gene: TRBV28; CDR3 length: 14
CDR3 DNA: TGTGCCAGTAGTATAAAAAGGGGCGGAACCTACGAGCAGTACTTC; CDR3 protein: CASSIKRGGTYEQYF; clone size: .; D gene: .; J gene: TRBJ2-7; V gene: TRBV19; CDR3 length: 15
CDR3 DNA: TGTGCCAGCAGCTTAGTGCCCGAGCGGAGGACAGATACGCAGTATTTT; CDR3 protein: CASSLVPERRTDTQYF; clone size: few; D gene: .; J gene: TRBJ2-3; V gene: TRBV11-2; CDR3 length: 16
CDR3 DNA: TGTGCCTGGAGTCACGAGTACTATGGCTACACCTTC; CDR3 protein: CAWSHEYYGYTF; clone size: .; D gene: .; J gene: TRBJ1-2; V gene: TRBV30; CDR3 length: 12
CDR3 DNA: TGTGCCAGCAGTTACTCTGGGACAGGGAGCGGCTACACCTTC; CDR3 protein: CASSYSGTGSGYTF; clone size: .; D gene: TRBD1; J gene: TRBJ1-2; V gene: TRBV6-6; CDR3 length: 14
CDR3 DNA: TGTGCCAGCAGTCCTTCTTTGGGAGGGGGAAATGAGCAGTTCTTC; CDR3 protein: CASSPSLGGGNEQFF; clone size: .; D gene: .; J gene: TRBJ2-1; V gene: TRBV6-6; CDR3 length: 15
CDR3 DNA: TGTGCCTGGAGTATACAGGGGGGCACTGAAGCTTTCTTT; CDR3 protein: CAWSIQGGTEAFF; clone size: .; D gene: TRBD1; J gene: TRBJ1-1; V gene: TRBV30; CDR3 length: 13